The subject of this entry is one T cell receptor (beta chain). Its antigen remains unknown. These data come from a study of T cell responses to AZD1222 COVID-19 vaccine. Study-level points and caveats: The sample set comprised mostly white British donors with more females, and clonal diversity was possibly underestimated. All repertoire sampling was performed exclusively after the peak T cell response. Vaccine-associated CD4 TCRs ranged over spike, dominating at 160-218 and 743-854.

Sequencing was performed with immunoSEQ multiplex PCR; in TCRdb, only in-frame clones are kept and a portion is missing. The repertoire includes over 100,000 clones, approximately 90% of them detected once, and 2.4% sits in the top ten. V shed 6 bases and J shed 1 base, with 15 bases lying between them. Germline V gene sequence: CDR1 LNHDA, CDR2 SQIVND (reference sequence). The CDR3 runs 15 residues. The chain is built from TRBV19 and TRBJ2-5; D is unresolved. The sequencing used peripheral blood, collected on day 0 of AZD1222 vaccination. The TCR was taken from an adult in good health. The CDR3 region is CASRSGGWLQETQYF. The CDR3 DNA reads as TGTGCCAGTAGATCTGGCGGTTGGCTCCAAGAGACCCAGTACTTC. The entire variable domain, with the rest obtained from reference TRBV19 and TRBJ2-5, is as follows: DGGITQSPKYLFRKEGQNVTLSCEQNLNHDAMYWYRQDPGQGLRLIYYSQIVNDFQKGDIAEGYSVSREKKESFPLTVTSAQKNPTAFYLCASRSGGWLQETQYFGPGTRLLVL.